This T cell receptor (beta chain) was recorded in a study of beta chain features in type 1 diabetes. Points from the study as a whole: Shorter TCRB CDR3s, moderately but significantly so, marked every one of the four CD4+ subsets in Type 1 diabetes patients.

This CDR3 spans 16 amino acids. V gave up 0 bases and J gave up 0 bases, with 11 bases separating them. Germline V gives CDR1 SGDLS, CDR2 YYNGEE. A CD45RO/CCR7/CD25/CD127/CD95/CD27 panel sorted naive, central memory, regulatory and stem cell-like memory CD4+ cells. Since all of the isolated RNA was reverse transcribed, expressed TCRB transcripts were what got sequenced. TCRdb's copy holds only in-frame clones and misses some; the assay was immunoSEQ multiplex PCR. The data show about 650,000 clones, under 15% seen once. Turning to this clone: The antigen remains unidentified.

The chain joins TRBV9 to TRBJ2-3; D perhaps matches TRBD2 (5 bases). The sequencing input was naive CD4+ T cells from blood. The receptor was isolated from a man younger than 40 with type 1 diabetes. The CDR3 DNA follows: TGTGCCAGCAGCGTAGGAAGCGGACCTAGCACAGATACGCAGTATTTT. Translation: CASSVGSGPSTDTQYF. The whole variable domain, filled in from reference TRBV9 and TRBJ2-3, reads DSGVTQTPKHLITATGQRVTLRCSPRSGDLSVYWYQQSLDQGLQFLIQYYNGEERAKGNILERFSAQQFPDLHSELNLSSLELGDSALYFCASSVGSGPSTDTQYFGPGTRLTVL.